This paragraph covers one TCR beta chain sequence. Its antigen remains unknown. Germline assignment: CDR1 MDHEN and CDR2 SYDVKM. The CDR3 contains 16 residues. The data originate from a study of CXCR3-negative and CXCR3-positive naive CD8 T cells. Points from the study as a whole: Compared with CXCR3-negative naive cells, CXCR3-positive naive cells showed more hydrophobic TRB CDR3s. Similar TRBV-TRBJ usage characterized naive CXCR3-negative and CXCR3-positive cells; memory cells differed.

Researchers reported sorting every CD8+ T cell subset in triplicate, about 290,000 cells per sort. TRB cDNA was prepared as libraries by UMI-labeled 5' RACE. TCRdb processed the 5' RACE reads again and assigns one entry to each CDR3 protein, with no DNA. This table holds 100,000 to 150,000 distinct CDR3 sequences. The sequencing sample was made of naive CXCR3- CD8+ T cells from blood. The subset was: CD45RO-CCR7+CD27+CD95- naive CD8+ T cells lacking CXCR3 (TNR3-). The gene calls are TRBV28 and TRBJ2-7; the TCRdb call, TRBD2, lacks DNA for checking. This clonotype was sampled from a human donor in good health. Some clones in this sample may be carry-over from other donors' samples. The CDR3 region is CASRSLAGVWVYEQYF.